The present T cell receptor beta chain was sequenced within a study of blood T cell repertoires in COVID-19. About the research overall: PBMCs, B-cell-depleted T cells, or T cells provided the cDNA or gDNA that made up the material.

The V gene's germline CDR1 is SGHNT and CDR2 YYREEE (reference sequence). CDR3 length equals 14 residues. V lost 2 bases to trimming and J lost 1 base, with 8 bases between them. As processed by the authors: Reference gene primers were amplified, and this amplification served to estimate nucleated cell counts. Sequenced by immunoSEQ multiplex PCR; TCRdb stores in-frame clones only, minus some. The V and J calls and clone size are taken from that table; D and trimming were inferred from the DNA. The data contain 400,000 to 450,000 clones, approximately 90% of them singletons. The sequenced sample was peripheral blood. The genes are TRBV5-4 and TRBJ2-3; D might be TRBD2 (5 bases). This TCR derives from a woman aged 25-40 years with active or convalescent COVID-19. The CDR3 nucleotides read TGTGCCAGCAGCTTCTGGGGAGGCACAGATACGCAGTATTTT. This codes for CASSFWGGTDTQYF.